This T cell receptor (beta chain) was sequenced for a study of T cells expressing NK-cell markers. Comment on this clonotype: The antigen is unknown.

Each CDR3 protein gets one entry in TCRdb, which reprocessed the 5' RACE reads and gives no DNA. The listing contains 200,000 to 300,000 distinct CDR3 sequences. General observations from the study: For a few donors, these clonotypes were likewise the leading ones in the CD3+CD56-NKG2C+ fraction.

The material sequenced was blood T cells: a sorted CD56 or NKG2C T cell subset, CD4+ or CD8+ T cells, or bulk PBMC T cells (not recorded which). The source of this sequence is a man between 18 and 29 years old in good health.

The CDR3 spells CASSRLAPSTDTQYF. The V gene is TRBV12-3 or TRBV12-4, the J gene TRBJ2-3; checking the TCRdb D call of TRBD2 is not possible without DNA. The length of the CDR3 is 15 residues.